Reported below is one T cell receptor (beta chain). What it binds is unknown. Alongside a J-beta primer mix, a sample-barcoded 5' primer served in a second PCR lasting roughly 7 to 11 cycles. Every single cDNA molecule received a tag from a template-switch adaptor with 12 random nucleotides. MiXCR, applied by TCRdb to the 5' RACE reads, yields one record per CDR3 protein. The sample comprises some 1.5 million distinct CDR3 sequences, 28% of which are singletons, and around 7.7% rests with the top ten. V lost 6 bases to trimming and J lost 5 bases, with 16 bases between them. Germline-derived CDR1 and CDR2 are MNHEY and SMNVEV (reference sequence). CDR3 size: 14 residues. The data were taken from a study of blood T cells in healthy people across ages. The wider study: Capturing about one barcoded beta molecule per two T cells was achieved by template switching.

The total RNA that was extracted per sample amounted to at least 5.5 micrograms. General study results and limits: Both higher diversity and more naive CD4+ cells marked long-lived donors when set against aged donors.

The specimen was blood. The V call is TRBV27, the J call TRBJ2-5; weak D call: TRBD2 (6 bases). The clonotype originates from a woman aged 30 to 39 in good health. The CDR3 coding sequence is TGTGCCAGCAGCCCGAAGGAGGGAAGGGAGACCCAGTACTTC. Amino acid sequence: CASSPKEGRETQYF.